Only one count was recorded for the clone carrying this T cell receptor (beta chain). Its specificity is not known. The data are from a study of OX40 agonist ivuxolimab in advanced cancers. Study-level information: Patients were dosed with the agonistic anti-OX40 (CD134) antibody ivuxolimab. Hepatocellular carcinoma, melanoma, renal cell or head and neck cancer affected the dose-escalation patients. Partial responses were achieved by three patients: one hepatocellular carcinoma, two cutaneous melanoma. The study, taken as a whole, reports: With doses of 0.1 to 3.0 mg/kg, CD4+ and CD8+ blood T cells had undergone clonal expansion by week 6.

The method was immunoSEQ multiplex PCR; TCRdb's version includes in-frame clones alone and lacks a portion of them. The sample lists about 12,000 clones; around 83% were seen once. The CDR3 runs to 17 residues. The germline V and J ends were trimmed by 5 bases and 5 bases, with 23 bases remaining between them. Germline CDR1 reads MDHEN; CDR2 reads SYDVKM. This specimen consisted of CD4+ or CD8+ T cells sorted from blood, obtained in a trial of the OX40 agonist ivuxolimab. The chain recombines TRBV28 with TRBJ2-3; weak D call: TRBD1 (6 bases). This receptor was identified in an adult with an advanced solid tumor such as melanoma, head and neck, liver or kidney cancer. CDR3 in amino acids: CASSTQLQGVHKDTQYF. CDR3 coding DNA: TGTGCCAGCAGTACGCAACTACAGGGCGTTCATAAAGATACGCAGTATTTT.